This entry describes one T cell receptor beta chain. This sample was taken from a study of blood T cell repertoires in COVID-19. Study in general: The United States, Italy and Spain supplied acute and convalescent COVID-19 samples. T cells, B-cell-depleted T cells, or PBMCs provided the cDNA or gDNA that served as material.

This CDR3 has 15 amino acids. CDR1 LGHNA and CDR2 YSLEER come from the germline V gene. Trimming took 0 bases from V and 0 from J, leaving 6 bases between them. As originally analysed: For nucleated cells, counts were estimated from reference gene primer amplification. Some clones are missing from TCRdb's copy, which holds only in-frame ones; the method was immunoSEQ multiplex PCR. That table furnishes V, J and clone size, whereas the DNA furnished D and trimming. The sample lists under 3,500 clones; around 93% were seen once. V usage is TRBV4-3 and J usage is TRBJ1-3, with unresolved D. Sequences were obtained from peripheral blood. The source of this sequence is a human donor in a cohort sampled during active COVID-19. The CDR3 sequence: CASSQEPSSGNTIYF. Written as DNA, the CDR3 is TGCGCCAGCAGCCAAGAACCGAGCTCTGGAAACACCATATATTTT.